A selection of T cell receptor beta chains follows, all from one sample in a study of post-analysis software for immune sequencing data. TCRdb recomputed calls from the PCR reads with MiXCR, one row per CDR3 protein. The sample lists around 440,000 distinct CDR3 sequences, around 40% seen once, with 9% to 13% in the top ten. The sample was blood. The receptor source for this set is a girl under 18 with multiple sclerosis. Each CDR3 is given with its conserved first and last residue. A D gene is named only where the DNA matches it firmly. A clone size is listed for some rows: how often the clone was seen (once, few, many), or a class if it is expanded.

V gene	J gene	D gene	clone size	CDR3 DNA	CDR3 protein
TRBV7-3	TRBJ1-2	.	.	TGTGCCAGCAGCCACCGACGGATAAACTATGGCTACACCTTC	CASSHRRINYGYTF
TRBV7-2	TRBJ2-3	TRBD2	once	TGTGCCAGCAGCTTAAAAAGGACTAGCGGGCCATCGGAGGTAGATACGCAGTATTTT	CASSLKRTSGPSEVDTQYF
TRBV7-2	TRBJ2-7	TRBD2	.	TGTGCCAGCACCCCGGGCGGGAGGACCTACGAGCAGTACTTC	CASTPGGRTYEQYF
TRBV28	TRBJ1-1	.	few	TGTGCCAGCAGTTTGACGTATGGTGAAGCTTTCTTT	CASSLTYGEAFF
TRBV29-1	TRBJ1-2	.	few	TGCAGCGTTGAGCAGGGTTATGGCTACACCTTC	CSVEQGYGYTF
TRBV4-1	TRBJ2-1	.	few	TGCGCCAGCAGCCAAGATACGGAGGGTCTCTCCTACAATGAGCAGTTCTTC	CASSQDTEGLSYNEQFF
TRBV7-2	TRBJ1-2	TRBD1	few	TGTGCCAGCAGCCCTGGGACAGGGCGGGGCCGTTATGGCTACACCTTC	CASSPGTGRGRYGYTF
TRBV6-2/TRBV6-3	TRBJ2-1	TRBD2	.	TGTGCCAGCAGCTGGACGGGAGGAGGAAATGAGCAGTTCTTC	CASSWTGGGNEQFF
TRBV4-3	TRBJ2-1	TRBD2	.	TGCGCCAGCAGTGGACTAGCGGGAGTAGAGCAGTTCTTC	CASSGLAGVEQFF
TRBV20-1	TRBJ2-3	.	few	TGCAGTGCTAGAGTTGGGGAGACAGATACGCAGTATTTT	CSARVGETDTQYF
TRBV12-3/TRBV12-4	TRBJ1-1	.	.	TGTGCCAGCAGTTTTTTTTCTACAACTGAAGCTTTCTTT	CASSFFSTTEAFF
TRBV20-1	TRBJ1-5	.	.	TGCAGTGCTAGCCGATTTAGCAATCAGCCCCAGCATTTT	CSASRFSNQPQHF
TRBV20-1	TRBJ2-7	TRBD2	few	TGCAGTGCTAGTTTTGGAGCGGGAGAAGCGGAGGAGCAGTACTTC	CSASFGAGEAEEQYF
TRBV7-9	TRBJ2-1	TRBD2	.	TGTGCCAGCAGCTTAGCCCGACTAGCGGGAAAAAGGGATGAGCAGTTCTTC	CASSLARLAGKRDEQFF
TRBV20-1	TRBJ2-3	.	.	TGCAGTGCCGAAGGCGTGGCGGCAAGCACAGATACGCAGTATTTT	CSAEGVAASTDTQYF
TRBV7-2	TRBJ1-5	TRBD1	.	TGTGCCAGCAGCTCTACAGGGGGCGCCGGTCAGCCCCAGCATTTT	CASSSTGGAGQPQHF
TRBV27	TRBJ2-3	.	few	TGTGCCAGCAGTTTGGGTTCTGGGGCCCCAGATACGCAGTATTTT	CASSLGSGAPDTQYF
TRBV4-1	TRBJ2-1	TRBD2	once	TGCGCCAGCAGCCAAGTCGGACTAGCGGGAGGATACAATGAGCAGTTCTTC	CASSQVGLAGGYNEQFF
TRBV6-6	TRBJ2-7	TRBD2	.	TGTGCCAGCAGTTACTCCTCTAGCGGGAGCGCCACCCCCGAGCAGTACTTC	CASSYSSSGSATPEQYF
TRBV25-1	TRBJ2-7	.	few	TGTGCCAGCAGTTCGCAGTACGAGCAGTACTTC	CASSSQYEQYF
TRBV12-3/TRBV12-4	TRBJ1-1	.	few	TGTGCCAGCAGTTTAGGGTCAGGGAGAACTGAAGCTTTCTTT	CASSLGSGRTEAFF
TRBV4-2	TRBJ2-7	.	few	TGTGCCAGCAGTCCTACACCGGGTAAAAACTACGAGCAGTACTTC	CASSPTPGKNYEQYF
TRBV7-9	TRBJ2-5	TRBD2	.	TGTGCCAGCAGCTCGGGACTAGCGGGCGAGTCCTTCCAAGAGACCCAGTACTTC	CASSSGLAGESFQETQYF
TRBV6-6	TRBJ2-3	TRBD1	.	TGTGCCAGCATCAAAAGGTTGAAGGGGGCTCCAGATACGCAGTATTTT	CASIKRLKGAPDTQYF
TRBV7-2	TRBJ2-1	.	.	TGTGCCAGCAGCAAAAGGGACCTCCGACCCTACGAGCAGTTCTTC	CASSKRDLRPYEQFF
TRBV6-6	TRBJ2-3	.	.	TGTGCCAGCAGTTACCCTAGCAGAGATACGCAGTATTTT	CASSYPSRDTQYF
TRBV3-1	TRBJ2-1	TRBD2	.	TGTGCCAGCAGCCCTATTAGCGGGAGGGCCTCTGAGCAGTTCTTC	CASSPISGRASEQFF
TRBV29-1	TRBJ2-7	TRBD1	many	TGCAGCGCCGGAGACAGGGCTATAGGCGAGCAGTACTTC	CSAGDRAIGEQYF
TRBV7-2	TRBJ2-3	TRBD2	few	TGTGCCAGCAGCCCGACGGGGGGAGATACGCAGTATTTT	CASSPTGGDTQYF
TRBV20-1	TRBJ1-1	.	.	TGCAGTGCTAGGAATGAGGACTCCGGGGCCACTGAAGCTTTCTTT	CSARNEDSGATEAFF
TRBV7-8	TRBJ1-2	TRBD1	.	TGTGCCAGCAGCACATTCCGGGACAGCAACTTCGGTAGCGGCTACACCTTC	CASSTFRDSNFGSGYTF
TRBV5-6	TRBJ2-5	TRBD2	once	TGTGCCAGCAGCTTCGTACTAGCGGGAGAAGAGACCCAGTACTTC	CASSFVLAGEETQYF
TRBV7-6	TRBJ2-1	.	.	TGTGCCAGCAGTTCGCGACAGGGAGGTCATGAGCAGTTCTTC	CASSSRQGGHEQFF
TRBV27	TRBJ2-7	.	.	TGTGCCAGCAGTTTATTTGACCGGGACGGATACTACGAGCAGTACTTC	CASSLFDRDGYYEQYF
TRBV2	TRBJ1-1	.	.	TGTGCCAGCAGTAGGGAGATGAACACTGAAGCTTTCTTT	CASSREMNTEAFF
TRBV6-5	TRBJ2-3	.	few	TGTGCCAGCACCAGGCCGGGGTCAGATACGCAGTATTTT	CASTRPGSDTQYF
TRBV9	TRBJ2-7	.	.	TGTGCCAGCAGCGTAGACCCCGGGGCATCCTACGAGCAGTACTTC	CASSVDPGASYEQYF
TRBV6-2/TRBV6-3	TRBJ1-2	.	few	TGTGCCAGCGCCACCTCTAACTATGGCTACACCTTC	CASATSNYGYTF
TRBV6-1	TRBJ2-5	.	.	TGTGCCTGCTCTAAGTCTAGTTTCCAAGAGACCCAGTACTTC	CACSKSSFQETQYF
TRBV25-1	TRBJ1-4	TRBD1	.	TGTGCCAGCAGCCCCGGTAGACAGGGTGGCGAAAAACTGTTTTTT	CASSPGRQGGEKLFF
TRBV5-1	TRBJ1-1	.	.	TGCGCCAGCAGCTTGAGGGTGGCGGGGAGTGAAGCTTTCTTT	CASSLRVAGSEAFF
TRBV20-1	TRBJ1-1	.	.	TGCAGTGCTACCTCAGAGAGGTTAGTTGAAGCTTTCTTT	CSATSERLVEAFF
TRBV29-1	TRBJ1-4	TRBD1	few	TGCAGCGTCCGGGACAGGGGGCTGGAAAAACTGTTTTTT	CSVRDRGLEKLFF
TRBV29-1	TRBJ1-1	TRBD1	few	TGCAGCGTCGACAGGGGCCAGAACACTGAAGCTTTCTTT	CSVDRGQNTEAFF
TRBV15	TRBJ2-1	.	.	TGTGCCACCAGCAGATACAATGAGCAGTTCTTC	CATSRYNEQFF
TRBV5-1	TRBJ2-7	.	.	TGCGCCAGCAGCTATGGCATACCGGGTACCTCCTACGAGCAGTACTTC	CASSYGIPGTSYEQYF
TRBV3-1	TRBJ2-1	TRBD2	.	TGTGCCAGCAGCCGGACTAGCGGGGTCAATGAGCAGTTCTTC	CASSRTSGVNEQFF
TRBV5-1	TRBJ2-7	.	.	TGCGCCAGCAGCTTGGTGGGAGGTTATGACGAGCAGTACTTC	CASSLVGGYDEQYF
TRBV11-2	TRBJ2-1	TRBD1	few	TGTGCCAGCAGCCTAGACGGACAGGGCCGGAATGAGCAGTTCTTC	CASSLDGQGRNEQFF
TRBV15	TRBJ2-5	.	many	TGTGCCACCAGCGGAGGAGGGGATCGAGAGACCCAGTACTTC	CATSGGGDRETQYF
TRBV27	TRBJ2-2	.	.	TGTGCCAGCAAAACGAGGACGCCCGCGAACACCGGGGAGCTGTTTTTT	CASKTRTPANTGELFF
TRBV20-1	TRBJ2-3	TRBD2	.	TGCAGTGAGAGAGCTAGCGGCCCGACAGATACGCAGTATTTT	CSERASGPTDTQYF
TRBV7-3	TRBJ2-5	TRBD1	few	TGTGCCAGCAGCGTAGGGGGCATGGAGACCCAGTACTTC	CASSVGGMETQYF